This T cell receptor beta chain was captured by sequencing in a study of cytomegalovirus exposure and HLA in healthy donors. Turning to the study itself: From roughly 180 million T cells, an earlier analysis saw 110 million or so unique TCR beta sequences.

This clone was observed a single time. As yet, its antigen is unknown. CDR1 KGHSH and CDR2 LQKENI come from the germline V gene. The CDR3 extends over 19 amino acids. The J segment lost 0 bases and the V segment lost 3 bases, leaving 14 bases of the junction unmatched. Both 60 Vbeta primers and 13 Jbeta primers went into the PCR. Measured with immunoSEQ multiplex PCR; TCRdb has only the in-frame clones, and not every one. The data hold about 130,000 clones, with about 70% observed a single time. Study-level points and caveats: The study found most TCR sequences rare, yet found some public TCRs in many donors. Sequencing artifact likely explains a cluster of highly shared sequence variants.

The source material was PBMCs. This sequence originates from a woman between 40 and 50 years old in good health and CMV-seropositive. J is TRBJ1-2 and V is TRBV18; 9 nucleotides match TRBD1. CDR3 DNA: TGTGCCAGCTCACCCCAACCCCACGAGAGACAGGGGGCTAACTATGGCTACACCTTC. This translates into CASSPQPHERQGANYGYTF.